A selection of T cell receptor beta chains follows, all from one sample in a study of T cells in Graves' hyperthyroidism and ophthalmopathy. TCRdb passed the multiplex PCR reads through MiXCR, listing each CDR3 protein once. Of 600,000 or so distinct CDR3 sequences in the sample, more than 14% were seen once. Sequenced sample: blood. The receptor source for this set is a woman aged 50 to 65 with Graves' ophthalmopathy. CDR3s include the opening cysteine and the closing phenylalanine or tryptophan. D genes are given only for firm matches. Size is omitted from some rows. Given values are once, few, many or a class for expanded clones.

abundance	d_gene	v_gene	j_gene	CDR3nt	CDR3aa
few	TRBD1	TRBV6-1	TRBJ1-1	TGTGCCAGCAGTCAGGGGGGTGGAGCTTTCTTT	CASSQGGGAFF
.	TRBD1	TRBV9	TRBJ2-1	TGTGCCAGCTCCCAAATTAGAGGACAGGGGGCGAAGTTTAGAGGCAATGAGCAGTTCTTC	CASSQIRGQGAKFRGNEQFF
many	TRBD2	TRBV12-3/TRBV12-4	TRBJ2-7	TGTGCCAGCAGTCTACCGACTAGCGGATCCTACGAGCAGTACTTC	CASSLPTSGSYEQYF
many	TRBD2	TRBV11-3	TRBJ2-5	TGTGCCAGCAGCCCCCATGGACTAGCGGGAGTCGGGGAGACCCAGTACTTC	CASSPHGLAGVGETQYF
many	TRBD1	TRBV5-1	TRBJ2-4	TGCGCCAGCAGCTTCGGACCGGGACAGGGAAACATTCAGTACTTC	CASSFGPGQGNIQYF
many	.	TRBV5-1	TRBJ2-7	TGTGCCAGCAGCTTAGTGGCAGGAGGCTACGAGCAGTACTTC	CASSLVAGGYEQYF
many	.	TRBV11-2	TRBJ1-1	TGTGCCAGCAGCTCAGCAGGGGTTGACACTGAAGCTTTCTTT	CASSSAGVDTEAFF
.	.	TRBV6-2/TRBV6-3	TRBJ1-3	TGTGCCAGCAGTTACTCGGTCTATCCTGGAAACACCATATATTTT	CASSYSVYPGNTIYF
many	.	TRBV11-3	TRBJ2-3	TGTGCCAGCAGCCCTAGGAGGGGCACAGATACGCAGTATTTT	CASSPRRGTDTQYF
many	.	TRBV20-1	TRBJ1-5	TGCAGTGCTAGCCCGCAGGGGTCAAAACCCAATCAGCCCCAACATTTT	CSASPQGSKPNQPQHF
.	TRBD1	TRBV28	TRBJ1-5	TGTGCCAGCAGTTTATGGCAGGGGGTGGATCAGCCCCAGCATTTT	CASSLWQGVDQPQHF
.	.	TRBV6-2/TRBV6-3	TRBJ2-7	TGTGCCAGCAGTTGGAGAGGGGGTAACTACGAGCAGTACTTC	CASSWRGGNYEQYF
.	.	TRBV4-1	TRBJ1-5	TGCGCCAGCAGCCAAGAACGACAGGCAAATCAGCCCCAGCATTTT	CASSQERQANQPQHF
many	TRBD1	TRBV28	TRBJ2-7	TGTGCCAGCAGTTTGGGGCCAGGGGGATCCTACGAGCAGTACTTC	CASSLGPGGSYEQYF
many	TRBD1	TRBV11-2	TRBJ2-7	TGTGCCAGCAGCCCGGTACAGGGGGCGGGTGCCTACGAGCAGTACTTC	CASSPVQGAGAYEQYF
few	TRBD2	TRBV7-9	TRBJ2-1	TGTGCCAGCAGCTTATTGGCTAGCGGCTACAATGAGCAGTTCTTC	CASSLLASGYNEQFF
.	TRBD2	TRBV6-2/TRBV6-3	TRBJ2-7	TGTGCCAGCAGTTACTCGGCTAGCGGGAGTCACGAGCAGTACTTC	CASSYSASGSHEQYF
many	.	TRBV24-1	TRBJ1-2	TGTGCCACCCACAATAATAACTATGGCTACACCTTC	CATHNNNYGYTF
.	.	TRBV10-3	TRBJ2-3	TGTGCCATCAGTGGGAAGGAAAAAGATACGCAGTATTTT	CAISGKEKDTQYF
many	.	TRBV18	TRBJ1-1	TGTGCCAGCTCACGGGACATCATGAACACTGAAGCTTTCTTT	CASSRDIMNTEAFF
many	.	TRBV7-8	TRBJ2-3	TGTGCCAGCAGCTTAGCCCCCGCGGGTCCTCGAGATACGCAGTATTTT	CASSLAPAGPRDTQYF
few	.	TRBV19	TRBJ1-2	TGTGCCAGTAGTACGACAGGTCCGTTTGGCTACACCTTC	CASSTTGPFGYTF
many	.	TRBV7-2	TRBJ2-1	TGTGCCAGCAGCTTAGCTTGGCAGGGAGGCAATGAGCAGTTCTTC	CASSLAWQGGNEQFF